These T cell receptor beta chains were read from a single sample in a study of control samples from healthy donors and cancer patients. TCRdb keeps only in-frame clones here, not all; method: immunoSEQ multiplex PCR. The table records around 160,000 clones, 80% to 95% of them present only once. Specimen: blood. The receptors were sampled from a man aged 18-30 years in good health. CDR3s include the opening cysteine and the closing phenylalanine or tryptophan. D genes are given only for firm matches. The size entry is marked missing in some rows and otherwise reads once, few, many or a size class.

NA,NA,TRBV18,TRBJ1-2,TGTGCCAGCTCACCAGCTCAGGGGAACTATGGCTACACCTTC,CASSPAQGNYGYTF
NA,TRBD2,TRBV18,TRBJ2-7,TGTGCCAGCTCAACCACAGCCCCTCTAGCGGTGGCGTCCGAGCAGTACTTC,CASSTTAPLAVASEQYF
NA,NA,TRBV28,TRBJ1-2,TGTGCCAGCGCGAGGGGAAGCTATGGCTACACCTTC,CASARGSYGYTF
NA,NA,TRBV7-3,TRBJ2-7,TGTGCCAGCAGCCCCAGCTACAGCTACGAGCAGTACTTC,CASSPSYSYEQYF
NA,TRBD2,TRBV30,TRBJ2-3,TGTGCCTGGAGTAAGGGAGCGGGGGGCACAGATACGCAGTATTTT,CAWSKGAGGTDTQYF
once,TRBD1,TRBV7-2,TRBJ2-5,TGTGCCAGCAGCTCACAGGGGGGCAAGACCCAGTACTTC,CASSSQGGKTQYF
NA,NA,TRBV29-1,TRBJ2-7,TGCAGCGTGCGGGGTCAATTCTCCTACGAGCAGTACTTC,CSVRGQFSYEQYF
NA,NA,TRBV6-6,TRBJ1-4,TGTGCCAGCAGTTACGGAGAAAAACTGTTTTTT,CASSYGEKLFF
NA,TRBD1,TRBV11-2,TRBJ2-7,TGTGCCAGCAGCTTAGGAGGGACAGGACCAACCTACGAGCAGTACTTC,CASSLGGTGPTYEQYF
NA,TRBD1,TRBV28,TRBJ2-6,TGTGCCAGCAGTTTAAGGGTTTCGGACAGGAACTCTGGGGCCAACGTCCTGACTTTC,CASSLRVSDRNSGANVLTF
NA,NA,TRBV5-1,TRBJ2-7,TGCGCCAGCAGCTTGAGCGGCAACTACGAGCAGTACTTC,CASSLSGNYEQYF
NA,NA,TRBV28,TRBJ1-5,TGTGCCAGCGAGGGGGGGGCGAGTCAGCCCCAGCATTTT,CASEGGASQPQHF
NA,NA,TRBV30,TRBJ2-7,TGTGCCTGGAGTGTAACGTGGCAGGGGTCCTACGAGCAGTACTTC,CAWSVTWQGSYEQYF
once,NA,TRBV11-2,TRBJ2-5,TGTGCCAGCAGCTTAGGGGCGGGACTTGGAGAGACCCAGTACTTC,CASSLGAGLGETQYF
NA,TRBD2,TRBV9,TRBJ2-5,TGTGCCAGCAGCGTAGCTGGGGGGGGGAACTGGGAGACCCAGTACTTC,CASSVAGGGNWETQYF
NA,NA,TRBV28,TRBJ2-7,TGTGCCAGCAGTTTCGCGGGACGAATCTACGAGCAGTACTTC,CASSFAGRIYEQYF
NA,NA,TRBV5-1,TRBJ2-2,TGCGCCAGCAGCTTGACTCTAGCAATCACCGGGGAGCTGTTTTTT,CASSLTLAITGELFF
NA,NA,TRBV4-1,TRBJ2-7,TGCGCCAGCAGCCAAGATAGGGACTCGCGGAACGAGCAGTACTTC,CASSQDRDSRNEQYF
NA,TRBD1,TRBV25-1,TRBJ1-2,TGTGCCAGCAGTGGCACCAGGGGGCTGGGGCCTAAAAGCTACACCTTC,CASSGTRGLGPKSYTF
NA,TRBD2,TRBV4-1,TRBJ2-1,TGCGCCAGCAGCCAGCTTCTAGCGGGCGCCTACAATGAGCAGTTCTTC,CASSQLLAGAYNEQFF
NA,TRBD2,TRBV5-1,TRBJ2-1,TGCGCCAGCAGCTTGGATCCTAGCGGGGGGGCCAATGAGCAGTTCTTC,CASSLDPSGGANEQFF
NA,NA,TRBV4-2,TRBJ1-1,TGTGCCAGCAGCCAACCGGACAGGAACACTGAAGCTTTCTTT,CASSQPDRNTEAFF
once,NA,TRBV7-3,TRBJ2-5,TGTGCCAGCAGCCACGCCTCAGGAGAGACCCAGTACTTC,CASSHASGETQYF
many,NA,TRBV6-5,TRBJ1-2,TGTGCCAGCAGTTTTGGACCACCGGGCTACACCTTC,CASSFGPPGYTF
NA,TRBD2,TRBV28,TRBJ2-1,TGTGCCAGCAGTCCCCCCCTGGGCGGGAGGGCCAGGAATGAGCAGTTCTTC,CASSPPLGGRARNEQFF
NA,NA,TRBV7-2,TRBJ2-5,TGTGCCAGCAGCTTATTATCTTTTGGGGAGACCCAGTACTTC,CASSLLSFGETQYF
few,TRBD2,TRBV13,TRBJ2-5,TGTGCCAGCAGCCCGATCCTAGCGGGAGGTCAATCCCAGTACTTC,CASSPILAGGQSQYF
NA,TRBD1,TRBV5-6,TRBJ2-1,TGTGCCAGCAGCCCGGGACAGCTTTGGATAAATGAGCAGTTCTTC,CASSPGQLWINEQFF
NA,NA,TRBV21-1,TRBJ1-5,TGTGCCAGCAGCAACAGGGCAGGCAATCAGCCCCAGCATTTT,CASSNRAGNQPQHF
NA,NA,TRBV9,TRBJ1-5,TGTGCCAGCAGCGTAGCCCCGGACCAGCCCCAGCATTTT,CASSVAPDQPQHF
NA,TRBD2,TRBV5-1,TRBJ2-3,TGCGCCAGCAGCTTGGCTGGGACTAGCCCAGATACGCAGTATTTT,CASSLAGTSPDTQYF
NA,TRBD1,TRBV5-6,TRBJ2-7,TGTGCCAGCAGCTTTCAGGCGGGACAGGGCTACGAGCAGTACTTC,CASSFQAGQGYEQYF
NA,NA,TRBV4-2,TRBJ1-4,TGTGCCAGCAGCCAAGATTTTACCAATGAAAAACTGTTTTTT,CASSQDFTNEKLFF
once,NA,TRBV10-1,TRBJ1-2,TGCGCCAGCAGTGAGGGCGGCTATGGCTACACCTTC,CASSEGGYGYTF
NA,NA,TRBV9,TRBJ1-6,TGTGCCAGCAGCGTAGGTTCAGGGGCCTATAATTCACCCCTCCACTTT,CASSVGSGAYNSPLHF
NA,TRBD1,TRBV18,TRBJ2-7,TGTGCCAGCTCACCAAATGGACAGGGGGAATACGAGCAGTACTTC,CASSPNGQGEYEQYF
NA,NA,TRBV15,TRBJ1-3,TGTGCCACCAGCAGAGGTGTAGTCGGCTCTGGAAACACCATATATTTT,CATSRGVVGSGNTIYF
NA,NA,TRBV9,TRBJ1-2,TGTGCCAGCAGCGTAGATGGGGCGGATGGCTACACCTTC,CASSVDGADGYTF
NA,NA,TRBV4-2,TRBJ1-5,TGTGCCAGCAGCCAAGATAGGGATCAGCCCCAGCATTTT,CASSQDRDQPQHF
NA,NA,TRBV5-1,TRBJ1-1,TGCGCCAGCACCGCTTATGAGGGGCTGGGTGAAGCTTTCTTT,CASTAYEGLGEAFF
NA,NA,TRBV10-3,TRBJ1-3,TGTGCCATCGCGTTTCGAAACACCATATATTTT,CAIAFRNTIYF
NA,TRBD1,TRBV19,TRBJ2-7,TGTGCCAGTAGTACATTTCCGGGACAGTCCTACGAGCAGTACTTC,CASSTFPGQSYEQYF
NA,NA,TRBV28,TRBJ1-6,TGTGCCAGCAGTTTAATCAGGGGTAGTTCACCCCTCCACTTT,CASSLIRGSSPLHF
NA,NA,TRBV29-1,TRBJ1-1,TGCAGCGCCGAACGACAGGTCCCTGAAGCTTTCTTT,CSAERQVPEAFF
NA,TRBD1,TRBV5-4,TRBJ2-3,TGTGCCAGCAGACGGGACAGGGAGCTTTATACGCAGTATTTT,CASRRDRELYTQYF
NA,TRBD2,TRBV15,TRBJ2-2,TGTGCCACCAGCCCTCAAGCGGGAACCACCGGGGAGCTGTTTTTT,CATSPQAGTTGELFF
few,NA,TRBV19,TRBJ1-3,TGTGCCAGTAGTGGGAGGACAGTCGTCTCTGGAAACACCATATATTTT,CASSGRTVVSGNTIYF
once,TRBD2,TRBV4-2,TRBJ2-7,TGTGCCAGCAGCCCCGATGCTAGCGGGGCCTACGAGCAGTACTTC,CASSPDASGAYEQYF
NA,TRBD1,TRBV18,TRBJ1-6,TGTGCCAGCTCACTGCTAACAGGGGGCAGGGATTCACCCCTCCACTTT,CASSLLTGGRDSPLHF
NA,NA,TRBV11-2,TRBJ2-7,TGTGCCAGCAGCTCGATCTATAACTACGACTACGAGCAGTACTTC,CASSSIYNYDYEQYF
NA,NA,TRBV29-1,TRBJ1-2,TGCAGCGTTTCTCCGCGGGCAGGGGTTGATGGCTACACCTTC,CSVSPRAGVDGYTF
NA,TRBD1,TRBV6-4,TRBJ1-1,TGTGCCAGCAAATCCGGGACAGGGGGTGAAGCTTTCTTT,CASKSGTGGEAFF
NA,NA,TRBV7-2,TRBJ2-7,TGTGCCAGCAGCTTAGCCGGGACGGAAGCTTACGAGCAGTACTTC,CASSLAGTEAYEQYF
NA,TRBD2,TRBV7-2,TRBJ2-3,TGTGCGTCCGGGCTAGCGGGGAGCACAGATACGCAGTATTTT,CASGLAGSTDTQYF
NA,NA,TRBV4-1,TRBJ1-1,TGCGCCAGCAGCCCCTATGACCGGAAGAACACTGAAGCTTTCTTT,CASSPYDRKNTEAFF